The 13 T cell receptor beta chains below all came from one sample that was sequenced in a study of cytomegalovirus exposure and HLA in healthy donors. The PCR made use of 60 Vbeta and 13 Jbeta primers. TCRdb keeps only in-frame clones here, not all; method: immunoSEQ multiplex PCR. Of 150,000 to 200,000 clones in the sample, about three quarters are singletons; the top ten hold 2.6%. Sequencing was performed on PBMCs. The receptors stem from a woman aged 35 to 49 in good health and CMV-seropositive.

DNA for the CDR3: TGTGCCAGCAGCTTTTACGGGACACAGTATGGCTACACCTTC. Translating gives CASSFYGTQYGYTF. The rearrangement links TRBV7-8 to TRBJ1-2, with a possible D match to TRBD1 (6 bases). V dropped 3 bases and J dropped 5 bases, with 13 bases sitting between them. The V gene's germline CDR1 is SGHVS and CDR2 FQNEAQ. CDR3 length equals 14 residues.

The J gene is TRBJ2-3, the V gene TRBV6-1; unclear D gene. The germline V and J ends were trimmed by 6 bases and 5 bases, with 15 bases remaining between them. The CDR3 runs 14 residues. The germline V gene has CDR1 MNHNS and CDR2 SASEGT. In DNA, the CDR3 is TGTGCCAGCAGCCGAACGGAGTTTAGAGATACGCAGTATTTT. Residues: CASSRTEFRDTQYF.

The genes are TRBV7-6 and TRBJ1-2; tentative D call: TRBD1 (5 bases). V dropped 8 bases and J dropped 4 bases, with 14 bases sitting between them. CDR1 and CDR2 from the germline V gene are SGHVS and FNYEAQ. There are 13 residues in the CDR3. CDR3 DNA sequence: TGTGCCAGCTCCCCGGACATGGGCTATGGCTACACCTTC. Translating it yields CASSPDMGYGYTF. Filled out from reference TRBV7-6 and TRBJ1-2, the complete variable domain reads GAGVSQSPRYKVTKRGQDVALRCDPISGHVSLYWYRQALGQGPEFLTYFNYEAQQDKSGLPNDRFSAERPEGSISTLTIQRTEQRDSAMYRCASSPDMGYGYTFGSGTRLTVV.

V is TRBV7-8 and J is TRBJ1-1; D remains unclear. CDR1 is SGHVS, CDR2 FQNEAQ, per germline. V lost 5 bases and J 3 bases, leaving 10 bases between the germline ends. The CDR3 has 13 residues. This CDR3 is CASSGQEDTEAFF. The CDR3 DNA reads TGTGCCAGCAGCGGTCAGGAGGACACTGAAGCTTTCTTT.

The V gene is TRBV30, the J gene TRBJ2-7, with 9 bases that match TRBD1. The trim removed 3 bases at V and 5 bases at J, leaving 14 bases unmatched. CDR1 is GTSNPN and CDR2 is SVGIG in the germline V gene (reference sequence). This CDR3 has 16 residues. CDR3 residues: CAWRGTSGQGSNEQYF. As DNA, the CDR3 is TGTGCCTGGAGGGGGACATCGGGACAGGGATCAAACGAGCAGTACTTC.

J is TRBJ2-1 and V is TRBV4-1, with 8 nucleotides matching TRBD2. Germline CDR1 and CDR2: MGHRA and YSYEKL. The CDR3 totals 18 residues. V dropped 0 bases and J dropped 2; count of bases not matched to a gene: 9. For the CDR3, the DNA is TGCGCCAGCAGCCAAGATCGAGACCTAGCGGGTGCCTACAATGAGCAGTTCTTC. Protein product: CASSQDRDLAGAYNEQFF.

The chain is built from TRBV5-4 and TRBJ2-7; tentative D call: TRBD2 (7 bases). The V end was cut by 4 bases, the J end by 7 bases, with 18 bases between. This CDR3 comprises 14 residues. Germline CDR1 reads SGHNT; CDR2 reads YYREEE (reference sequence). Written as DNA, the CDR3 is TGTGCCAGCAGCCCTAATCCGGGGGGCCGGGAGCAGTACTTC. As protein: CASSPNPGGREQYF.

CDR3 in DNA: TGTGCCAGCAGCTCCCCTGGTGCTAGCGGGGACATCAGTAAAAACATTCAGTACTTC. It translates to CASSSPGASGDISKNIQYF. The chain carries TRBV11-2 and TRBJ2-4; 9 bases line up with TRBD2. From germline, CDR1 is SGHAT and CDR2 FQNNGV. Unmatched junction bases numbered 17, after V lost 4 bases and J lost 4 bases. The CDR3 consists of 19 residues.

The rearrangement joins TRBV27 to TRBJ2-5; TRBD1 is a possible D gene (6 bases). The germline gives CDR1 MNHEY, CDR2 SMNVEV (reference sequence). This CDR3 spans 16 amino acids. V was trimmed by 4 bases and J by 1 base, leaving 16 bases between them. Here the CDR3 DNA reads TGTGCCAGCAGTTGGCCCTCGGACAGACCCCAAGAGACCCAGTACTTC. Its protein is CASSWPSDRPQETQYF.

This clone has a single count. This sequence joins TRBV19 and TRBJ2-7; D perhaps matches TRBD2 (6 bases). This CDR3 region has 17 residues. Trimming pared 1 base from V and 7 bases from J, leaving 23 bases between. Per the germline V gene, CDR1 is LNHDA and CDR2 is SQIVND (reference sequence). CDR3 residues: CASSIGSAGHGTAEQYF. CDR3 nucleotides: TGTGCCAGTAGTATAGGATCAGCGGGTCACGGAACGGCGGAGCAGTACTTC.

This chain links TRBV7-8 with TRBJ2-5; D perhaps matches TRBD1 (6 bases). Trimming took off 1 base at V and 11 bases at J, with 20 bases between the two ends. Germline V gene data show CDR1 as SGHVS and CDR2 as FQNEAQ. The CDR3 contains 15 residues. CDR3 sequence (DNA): TGTGCCAGCAGCTTAGGGGGACACCTCCTGGAGGAGCAGTACTTC. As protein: CASSLGGHLLEEQYF.

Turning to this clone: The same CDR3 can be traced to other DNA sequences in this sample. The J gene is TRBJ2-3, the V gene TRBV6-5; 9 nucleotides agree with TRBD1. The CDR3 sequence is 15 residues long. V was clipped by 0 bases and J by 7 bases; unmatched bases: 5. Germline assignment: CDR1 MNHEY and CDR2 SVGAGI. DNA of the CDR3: TGTGCCAGCAGTTACTCGACACAGGGGGCAAATACGCAGTATTTT. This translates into CASSYSTQGANTQYF.

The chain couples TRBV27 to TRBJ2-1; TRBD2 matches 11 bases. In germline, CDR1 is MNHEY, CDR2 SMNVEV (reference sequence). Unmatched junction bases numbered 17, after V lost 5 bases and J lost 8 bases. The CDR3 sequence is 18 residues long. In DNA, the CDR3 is TGTGCCAGCAGTCCCCAGGGAGTGGTAGCGGGAGGGGTAGATGAGCAGTTCTTC. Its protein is CASSPQGVVAGGVDEQFF.